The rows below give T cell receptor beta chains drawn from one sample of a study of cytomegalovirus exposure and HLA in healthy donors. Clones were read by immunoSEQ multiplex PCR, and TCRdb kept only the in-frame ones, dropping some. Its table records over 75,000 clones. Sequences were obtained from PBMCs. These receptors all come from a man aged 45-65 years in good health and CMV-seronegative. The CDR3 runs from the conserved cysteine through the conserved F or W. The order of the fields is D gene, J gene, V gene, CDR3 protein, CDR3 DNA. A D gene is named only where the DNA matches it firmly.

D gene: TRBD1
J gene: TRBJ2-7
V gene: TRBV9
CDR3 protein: CASSRQGGEQYF
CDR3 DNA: TGTGCCAGCAGCCGACAGGGTGGAGAGCAGTACTTC

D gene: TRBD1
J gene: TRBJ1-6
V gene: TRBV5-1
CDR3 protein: CASSSGQGVSPLHF
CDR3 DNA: TGCGCCAGCAGCTCCGGACAGGGTGTTTCACCCCTCCACTTT

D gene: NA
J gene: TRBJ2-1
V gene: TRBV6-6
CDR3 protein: CASSPRRGNYNEQFF
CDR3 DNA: TGTGCCAGCAGTCCCCGAAGGGGGAACTACAATGAGCAGTTCTTC

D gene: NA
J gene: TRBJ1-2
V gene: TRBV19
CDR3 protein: CASTTDSYGYTF
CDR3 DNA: TGTGCCAGTACCACGGACAGCTATGGCTACACCTTC

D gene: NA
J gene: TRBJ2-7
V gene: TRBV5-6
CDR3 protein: CASSLGGGGVFLPYKQYF
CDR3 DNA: TGTGCCAGCAGCTTGGGTGGAGGGGGCGTCTTCCTTCCCTACAAGCAGTACTTC

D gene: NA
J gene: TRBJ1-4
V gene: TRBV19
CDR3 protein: CASSSWRATNEKLFF
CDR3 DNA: TGTGCCAGTAGTTCCTGGAGGGCAACTAATGAAAAACTGTTTTTT

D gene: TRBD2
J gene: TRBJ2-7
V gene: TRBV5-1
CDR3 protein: CASSGTIYEQYF
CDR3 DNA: TGCGCCAGCTCCGGGACTATTTACGAGCAGTACTTC

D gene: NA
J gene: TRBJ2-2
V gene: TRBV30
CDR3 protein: CAWTLQTGTGELFF
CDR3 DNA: TGTGCCTGGACGCTTCAAACAGGAACCGGGGAGCTGTTTTTT

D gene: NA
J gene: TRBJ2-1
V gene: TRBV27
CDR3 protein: CASSSESHNEQFF
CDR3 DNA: TGTGCCAGCAGTTCCGAAAGCCACAATGAGCAGTTCTTC

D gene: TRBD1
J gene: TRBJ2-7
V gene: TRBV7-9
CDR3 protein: CASSLTGTANYEQYF
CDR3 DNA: TGTGCCAGCAGCCTAACCGGGACAGCCAACTACGAGCAGTACTTC

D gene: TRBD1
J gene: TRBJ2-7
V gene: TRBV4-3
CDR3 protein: CASSQDPLGTGLSYEQYF
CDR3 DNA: TGCGCCAGCAGCCAAGACCCATTAGGGACAGGCTTATCCTACGAGCAGTACTTC

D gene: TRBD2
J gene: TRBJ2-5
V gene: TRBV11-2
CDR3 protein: CASNLGGASGETQYF
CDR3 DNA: TGTGCCAGCAATCTCGGGGGGGCCTCGGGGGAGACCCAGTACTTC

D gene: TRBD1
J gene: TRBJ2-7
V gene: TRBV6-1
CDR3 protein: CASRQGGSEQYF
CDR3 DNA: TGTGCCAGCCGACAGGGGGGAAGTGAGCAGTACTTC

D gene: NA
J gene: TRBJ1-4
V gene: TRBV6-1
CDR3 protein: CASLRTGPEKLFF
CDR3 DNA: TGTGCCAGTTTGCGCACAGGTCCTGAAAAACTGTTTTTT

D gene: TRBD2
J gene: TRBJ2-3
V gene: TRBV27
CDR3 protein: CASAIGGRTDTQYF
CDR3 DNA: TGTGCCAGCGCGATCGGGGGGAGGACAGATACGCAGTATTTT

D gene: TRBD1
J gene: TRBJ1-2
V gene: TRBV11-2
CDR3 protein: CASSTGDRGYGYTF
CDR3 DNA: TGTGCCAGCAGCACCGGGGACAGGGGCTATGGCTACACCTTC

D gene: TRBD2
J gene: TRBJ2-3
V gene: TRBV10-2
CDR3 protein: CASSERGGGSADTQYF
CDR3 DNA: TGCGCCAGCAGTGAGCGGGGCGGGGGGAGCGCAGATACGCAGTATTTT

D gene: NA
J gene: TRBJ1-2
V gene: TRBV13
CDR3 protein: CASSSTAGDNYGYTF
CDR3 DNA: TGTGCCAGCAGCTCAACGGCAGGGGATAACTATGGCTACACCTTC

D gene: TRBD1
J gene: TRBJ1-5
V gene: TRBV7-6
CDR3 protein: CASSLESDRVGQPQHF
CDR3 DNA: TGTGCCAGCAGCTTAGAATCCGACAGGGTTGGACAGCCCCAGCATTTT

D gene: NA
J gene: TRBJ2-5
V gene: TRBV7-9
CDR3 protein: CASSLGRLVEETQYF
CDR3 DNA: TGTGCCAGCAGCTTAGGTCGACTAGTAGAAGAGACCCAGTACTTC

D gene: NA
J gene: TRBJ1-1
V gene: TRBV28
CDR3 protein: CASSRTVTSSFF
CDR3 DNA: TGTGCCAGCAGTCGGACAGTAACCAGTTCTTTCTTT

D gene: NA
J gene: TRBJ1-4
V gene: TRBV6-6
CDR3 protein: CASSYGGASNEKLFF
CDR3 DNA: TGTGCCAGCAGTTACGGCGGGGCCAGTAATGAAAAACTGTTTTTT

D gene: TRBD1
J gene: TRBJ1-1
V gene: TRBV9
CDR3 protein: CASSTRTGNTEAFF
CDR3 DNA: TGTGCCAGCAGCACCCGGACAGGGAACACTGAAGCTTTCTTT

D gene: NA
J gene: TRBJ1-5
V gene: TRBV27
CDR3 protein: CASSFRRVNQPQHF
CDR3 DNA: TGTGCCAGCAGTTTCCGCAGGGTCAATCAGCCCCAGCATTTT

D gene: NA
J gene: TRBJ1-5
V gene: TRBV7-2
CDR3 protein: CASSLEQNQPQHF
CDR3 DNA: TGTGCCAGCAGCTTAGAGCAAAATCAGCCCCAGCATTTT

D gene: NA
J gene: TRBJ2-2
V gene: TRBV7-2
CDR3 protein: CASSLGGRNTGELFF
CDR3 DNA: TGTGCCAGCAGCTTAGGGGGCCGGAACACCGGGGAGCTGTTTTTT

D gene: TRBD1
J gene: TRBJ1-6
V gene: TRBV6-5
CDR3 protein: CASSYSIDRVASPLHF
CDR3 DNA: TGTGCCAGCAGTTACTCGATCGACAGGGTTGCGTCACCCCTCCACTTT

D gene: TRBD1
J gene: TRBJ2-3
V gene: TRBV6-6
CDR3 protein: CATTGEGTDTQYF
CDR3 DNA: TGTGCCACAACAGGGGAAGGCACAGATACGCAGTATTTT

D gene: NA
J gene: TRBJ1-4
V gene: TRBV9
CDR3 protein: CASTGRETNEKLFF
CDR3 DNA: TGTGCCAGCACAGGGAGGGAAACTAATGAAAAACTGTTTTTT

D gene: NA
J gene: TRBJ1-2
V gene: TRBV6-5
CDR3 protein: CASGHRGGANYGYTF
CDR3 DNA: TGTGCCAGCGGACACCGGGGGGGGGCGAACTATGGCTACACCTTC

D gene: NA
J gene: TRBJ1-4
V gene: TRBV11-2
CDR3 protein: CASSSRGHATNEKLFF
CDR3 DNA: TGTGCCAGCAGCTCGCGGGGGCATGCAACTAATGAAAAACTGTTTTTT

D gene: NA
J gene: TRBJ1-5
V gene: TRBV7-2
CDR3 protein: CASSSKDSFRNQPQHF
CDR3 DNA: TGCGCCAGCAGCAGTAAGGACAGTTTCCGCAATCAGCCCCAGCATTTT

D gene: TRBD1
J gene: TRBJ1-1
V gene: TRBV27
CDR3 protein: CASSRPGTGRNTEAFF
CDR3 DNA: TGTGCCAGCAGTCGTCCCGGGACAGGGAGGAACACTGAAGCTTTCTTT

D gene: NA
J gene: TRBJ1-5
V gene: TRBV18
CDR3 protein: CASSPPSAGADQPQHF
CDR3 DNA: TGTGCCAGCTCACCACCCTCGGCAGGGGCGGATCAGCCCCAGCATTTT

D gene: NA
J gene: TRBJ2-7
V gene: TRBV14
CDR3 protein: CASSPTSYEQYF
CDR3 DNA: TGTGCCAGCAGCCCAACTTCCTACGAGCAGTACTTC

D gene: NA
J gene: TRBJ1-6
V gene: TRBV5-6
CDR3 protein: CASSPGSWGGSPLHF
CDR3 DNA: TGTGCCAGCAGCCCTGGATCGTGGGGGGGTTCACCCCTCCACTTT

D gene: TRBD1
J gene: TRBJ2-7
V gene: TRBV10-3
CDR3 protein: CAIRRTGDGEQYF
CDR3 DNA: TGTGCCATCAGGCGGACAGGGGATGGCGAGCAGTACTTC

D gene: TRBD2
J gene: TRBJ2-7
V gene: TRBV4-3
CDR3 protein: CASSAGLPTLYEQYF
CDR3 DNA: TGCGCCAGCAGCGCGGGACTACCAACCCTCTACGAGCAGTACTTC

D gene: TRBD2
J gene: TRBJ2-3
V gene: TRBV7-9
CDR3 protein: CASSPGGAADTQYF
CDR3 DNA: TGTGCCAGCAGCCCCGGGGGGGCTGCAGATACGCAGTATTTT

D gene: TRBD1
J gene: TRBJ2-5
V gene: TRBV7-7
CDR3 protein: CASSLSRGLETQYF
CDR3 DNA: TGTGCTAGCAGCTTATCCAGGGGGCTAGAGACCCAGTACTTC

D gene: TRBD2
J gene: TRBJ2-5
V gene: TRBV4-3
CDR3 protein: CASSQGITSGETQYF
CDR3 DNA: TGCGCCAGCAGCCAAGGGATCACTAGCGGGGAGACCCAGTACTTC

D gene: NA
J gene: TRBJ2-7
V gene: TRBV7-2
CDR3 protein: CASSITTGAYEQYF
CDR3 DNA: TGTGCCAGCAGCATAACGACAGGCGCCTACGAGCAGTACTTC

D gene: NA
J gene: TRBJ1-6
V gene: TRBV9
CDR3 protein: CASSPGGSDNSPLHF
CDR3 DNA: TGTGCCAGCAGCCCTGGAGGAAGCGATAATTCACCCCTCCACTTT

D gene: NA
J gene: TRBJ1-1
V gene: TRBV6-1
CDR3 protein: CASSERQKDEAFF
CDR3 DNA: TGTGCCAGCAGTGAGAGACAGAAAGATGAAGCTTTCTTT

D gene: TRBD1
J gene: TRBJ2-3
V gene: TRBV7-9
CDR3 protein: CASSFRTGSTDTQYF
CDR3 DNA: TGTGCCAGCAGCTTTCGGACAGGGAGCACAGATACGCAGTATTTT

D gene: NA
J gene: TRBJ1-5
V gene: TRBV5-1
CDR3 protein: CASSLGRVGQPQHF
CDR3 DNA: TGCGCCAGCAGCTTGGGGCGGGTCGGTCAGCCCCAGCATTTT

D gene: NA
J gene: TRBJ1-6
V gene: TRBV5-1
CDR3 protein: CASSRGQQARQNSPLHF
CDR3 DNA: TGCGCCAGCAGCCGGGGACAACAGGCGAGACAAAATTCACCCCTCCACTTT

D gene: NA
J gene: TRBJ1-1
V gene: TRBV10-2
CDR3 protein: CASSESRFDRYSPRGWRTEAFF
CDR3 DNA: TGCGCCAGCAGTGAGTCTAGATTCGACCGTTATTCTCCACGGGGTTGGAGGACTGAAGCTTTCTTT

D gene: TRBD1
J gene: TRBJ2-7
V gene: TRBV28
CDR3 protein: CASSPQPGQGFEQYF
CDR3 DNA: TGTGCCAGCAGTCCCCAACCGGGACAGGGGTTCGAGCAGTACTTC

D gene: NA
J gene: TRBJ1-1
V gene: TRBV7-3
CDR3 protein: CASSLTSESEAFF
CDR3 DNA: TGTGCCAGCAGCTTAACATCAGAAAGTGAAGCTTTCTTT